This T cell receptor beta chain was retrieved from a study of identifying expanded T cells in peripheral blood. The table lists this clone with a few counts. Other DNA sequences within the sample encode an identical CDR3. There are 14 residues in the CDR3. The V gene lost 0 bases and the J gene lost 2 bases, with 5 bases spanning the gap. The V gene's germline CDR1 is LGHNA and CDR2 YNFKEQ. Profiling relied on immunoSEQ multiplex PCR, and the TCRdb table lists in-frame clones only, not all of them. The table shows some 99,000 clones, with less than 90% occurring only once. Sample: blood. The chain has TRBV4-2 and TRBJ1-5, with D uncertain. This receptor was taken from a person between 18 and 75 years old in good health. In DNA form, the CDR3 reads TGTGCCAGCAGCCAAGAATGGGGCAATCAGCCCCAGCATTTT. Translating it yields CASSQEWGNQPQHF.